These 32 T cell receptor beta chains came from one sample sequenced in a study of Ad26.COV2.S vaccination and SARS-CoV-2 variants. The assay was immunoSEQ multiplex PCR, and TCRdb's table has in-frame clones only and misses some. The sample has some 520,000 clones, roughly 85% seen once. Stated treatment: over 15 received Ad26.COV2.S at low or high dose, single or two shots; about 5 received placebo; per-sample allocation not given. Specimen acquisition occurred on day 63 following the initial vaccine or placebo injection. Here the sequenced sample was peripheral blood, taken in a trial of Ad26.COV2.S vaccine versus placebo. Every receptor here comes from a person between 18 and 60 years old who received the Ad26.COV2.S COVID-19 vaccine or a placebo.

V and J are TRBV6-5 and TRBJ2-7; a weak D match, TRBD2 (6 bases). CDR1 is MNHEY and CDR2 is SVGAGI in the germline V gene. The CDR3 length is 14 residues. V lost 5 bases, J lost 2 bases, and 13 bases lay in between. The CDR3 coding sequence is TGTGCCAGCAGTACGACAGCGGGTGCCTACGAGCAGTACTTC. Translation gives CASSTTAGAYEQYF.

The V and J genes are TRBV27 and TRBJ2-3; D is tentatively TRBD1 or TRBD2 (5 bases each). CDR3 length: 11 amino acids. V was trimmed by 2 bases and J by 8 bases, leaving 5 bases between them. Germline-derived CDR1 and CDR2 are MNHEY and SMNVEV (reference sequence). The chain's CDR3 is CASSLGGTQYF. The CDR3 DNA reads as TGTGCCAGCAGTTTAGGGGGTACGCAGTATTTT.

The chain links TRBV19 to TRBJ1-1; D unclear. Germline V gene data show CDR1 as LNHDA and CDR2 as SQIVND (reference sequence). This CDR3 is 15 amino acids long. V lost 6 bases to trimming and J lost 4 bases, with 18 bases between them. Written as DNA, the CDR3 is TGTGCCAGTAGACCAGCGGGTGGATTAGGCACTGAAGCTTTCTTT. Its translation is CASRPAGGLGTEAFF.

This chain links TRBV9 with TRBJ2-2, with D possibly matching TRBD1 (6 bases). This CDR3 is built from 14 residues. The V end lost 4 bases, the J end lost 4 bases, and 11 bases lay between the germline ends. CDR1 is SGDLS, CDR2 YYNGEE, per germline. CDR3 sequence (DNA): TGTGCCAGCAGCCCAGGACAGACCACCGGGGAGCTGTTTTTT. Protein: CASSPGQTTGELFF.

This sequence joins TRBV2 and TRBJ2-5; D may be TRBD2 (5 bases). V gave up 3 bases and J gave up 5 bases, with 16 bases separating them. This CDR3 is built from 15 residues. Germline V gives CDR1 SNHLY, CDR2 FYNNEI. The CDR3: CASSDRVPSLETQYF. The CDR3 DNA follows: TGTGCCAGCAGTGACCGGGTGCCTAGCTTGGAGACCCAGTACTTC.

The chain recombines TRBV6-5 with TRBJ1-1, with unresolved D. Trimming took off 2 bases at V and 1 base at J, with 8 bases between the two ends. This CDR3 contains 14 residues. CDR1 is MNHEY and CDR2 is SVGAGI in the germline V gene. The CDR3 spells CASSYGLPNTEAFF. The CDR3 bases are TGTGCCAGCAGTTACGGTCTTCCGAACACTGAAGCTTTCTTT.

The chain couples TRBV5-1 to TRBJ1-6, with D possibly TRBD1 on 6 matching bases. V was pared by 3 bases and J by 4 bases, with 8 bases between. The CDR3 covers 14 residues. Germline values: CDR1 SGHRS, CDR2 YFSETQ. CDR3 bases: TGCGCCAGCAGCTCCAGGGGTTATAATTCACCCCTCCACTTT. Encoded protein: CASSSRGYNSPLHF.

This rearrangement joins TRBV7-2 to TRBJ2-7; D remains ambiguous. Germline values: CDR1 SGHTA, CDR2 FQGNSA. V lost 5 bases and J lost 6, with 11 bases in between. The CDR3 spans 12 residues. The CDR3 region has the DNA TGTGCCAGCAGCGGACGCTCCAGCGAGCAGTACTTC. It encodes CASSGRSSEQYF.

The chain links TRBV19 to TRBJ2-1, with 9 bases identical to TRBD2. V shed 5 bases and J 6 bases; nucleotides not matched to a gene: 8. The CDR3 consists of 15 residues. Germline V gives CDR1 LNHDA, CDR2 SQIVND (reference sequence). CDR3 sequence reads: CASSQLAGSFNEQFF. As DNA, the CDR3 is TGTGCCAGTAGTCAACTAGCGGGTAGTTTCAATGAGCAGTTCTTC.

The chain uses TRBV24-1 and TRBJ2-2; D is possibly TRBD1 or TRBD2 (5 bases each). Germline V gene lookup returns CDR1 KGHDR and CDR2 SFDVKD. The CDR3 has 15 amino acids. The ends were cut back, 5 bases at V and 5 bases at J, with 14 bases in the middle. The CDR3 loop reads CATSARWGSTGELFF. The CDR3 nucleotides read TGTGCCACCAGTGCAAGATGGGGGAGTACCGGGGAGCTGTTTTTT.

The chain combines TRBV5-1 with TRBJ2-1; 10 nucleotides agree with TRBD1. This CDR3 is 15 amino acids long. Germline V gives CDR1 SGHRS, CDR2 YFSETQ. Germline trimming cut 0 bases from V and 14 bases from J; bases unmatched to any gene: 11. CDR3 residues: CASSLASIGGTGEFF. The CDR3 coding sequence is TGCGCCAGCAGCTTGGCAAGTATAGGGGGGACAGGGGAGTTCTTC.

This clone has just a few counts. The J gene is TRBJ1-1, the V gene TRBV11-3, with 9 bases fitting TRBD1. Germline lookup yields CDR1 SGHNT and CDR2 YENEEA. The CDR3 is made up of 13 amino acids. J lost 3 bases, V lost 5 bases, and 1 base had no gene match. In nucleotides, the CDR3 is TGTGCCAGCAGCAGGGACAGGGACACTGAAGCTTTCTTT. It translates to CASSRDRDTEAFF.

The chain has TRBV18 and TRBJ1-6; no definite D call. The V gene lost 3 bases and the J gene lost 0 bases, with 9 bases spanning the gap. The CDR3 runs 16 residues. In germline, CDR1 is KGHSH, CDR2 LQKENI. CDR3 loop: CASSPAASSYNSPLHF. The CDR3 region has the DNA TGTGCCAGCTCACCGGCGGCTAGCTCCTATAATTCACCCCTCCACTTT.

The chain is built from TRBV19 and TRBJ1-1; the D gene is possibly TRBD1 (5 bases). The CDR3 consists of 12 residues. Germline V gene sequence: CDR1 LNHDA, CDR2 SQIVND (reference sequence). The CDR3 is CGSRTGGTEAFF. The CDR3 DNA reads TGTGGTTCCAGGACTGGGGGCACTGAAGCTTTCTTT. Complete variable domain (other parts from reference TRBV19 and TRBJ1-1): DGGITQSPKYLFRKEGQNVTLSCEQNLNHDAMYWYRQDPGQGLRLIYYSQIVNDFQKGDIAEGYSVSREKKESFPLTVTSAQKNPTAFYLCGSRTGGTEAFFGQGTRLTVV.

With regard to this clone: The identical CDR3 is also encoded by other nucleotide sequences in the sample. This rearrangement joins TRBV9 to TRBJ2-7; D assignment may be TRBD1 or TRBD2 (5 bases each). Germline lookup yields CDR1 SGDLS and CDR2 YYNGEE. CDR3 length: 13 amino acids. The V gene lost 2 bases and the J gene lost 2 bases, with 8 bases spanning the gap. CDR3 DNA sequence: TGTGCCAGCAGCGTCGGGACCCCCTACGAGCAGTACTTC. Translated: CASSVGTPYEQYF. The full variable domain, completed using reference TRBV9 and TRBJ2-7, is DSGVTQTPKHLITATGQRVTLRCSPRSGDLSVYWYQQSLDQGLQFLIQYYNGEERAKGNILERFSAQQFPDLHSELNLSSLELGDSALYFCASSVGTPYEQYFGPGTRLTVT.

The V call is TRBV29-1, the J call TRBJ2-1; D possibly corresponds to TRBD2 (5 bases). The V gene's germline CDR1 is SQVTM and CDR2 ANQGSEA. V lost 3 bases to trimming and J lost 10 bases, with 16 bases between them. CDR3 length: 13 residues. The CDR3: CSVDSLLGKEQFF. Here the CDR3 DNA reads TGCAGCGTTGACTCGCTACTAGGTAAGGAGCAGTTCTTC.

The chain employs TRBV3-1 (or the pseudogene TRBV3-2) and TRBJ2-1; 7 nucleotides agree with TRBD2. The ends lost 5 bases at V and 5 bases at J; junction bases unmatched: 9. From germline, CDR1 is LGHDT and CDR2 YNNKEL (reference sequence). The CDR3 extends over 15 amino acids. The CDR3 protein is CASSSFGGRHNEQFF. CDR3 in DNA: TGTGCCAGCAGCTCGTTCGGGGGGAGGCACAATGAGCAGTTCTTC.

The chain joins TRBV28 to TRBJ2-4; no clear D. CDR3 length: 14 residues. Germline CDR1 and CDR2: MDHEN and SYDVKM. Trimming cost V 6 bases and J 3 bases, with 12 bases left between them. The CDR3 nucleotides read TGTGCCAGCAGCCCGAGACCGATCAAAAACATTCAGTACTTC. The encoded protein is CASSPRPIKNIQYF.

The chain is built from TRBV15 and TRBJ2-3; 9 positions match TRBD2. After removal of 4 bases from V and 0 bases from J, the junction contained 5 bases not matched to a gene. This CDR3 has 16 amino acids. Looked up from germline, CDR1 is LNHNV and CDR2 is YYDKDF (reference sequence). The chain's CDR3 is CATSTLAGSSTDTQYF. CDR3 DNA: TGTGCCACCAGCACTCTAGCGGGATCCAGCACAGATACGCAGTATTTT.

The chain couples TRBV10-1 to TRBJ1-4; 7 nucleotides agree with TRBD1. Trimming at V came to 5 bases and at J to 8 bases, leaving 14 bases not matched to a gene. Per the germline V gene, CDR1 is WNHNN and CDR2 is SYGVQD (reference sequence). The length of the CDR3 is 16 residues. CDR3 sequence reads: CASSSQNRAGGEKLFF. The CDR3 bases are TGCGCCAGCAGTTCCCAGAACAGGGCAGGGGGGGAAAAACTGTTTTTT.

V usage is TRBV7-2 and J usage is TRBJ1-2; 8 positions agree with TRBD1. Germline loops: CDR1 SGHTA, CDR2 FQGNSA. V lost 5 bases and J lost 3; bases outside the gene matches: 5. The CDR3 sequence is 14 residues long. The CDR3 DNA reads as TGTGCCAGCAGCCAGGACAGGGTGGACTATGGCTACACCTTC. Its protein product is CASSQDRVDYGYTF.

This chain uses TRBV28 with TRBJ1-6; unclear D gene. Germline lookup yields CDR1 MDHEN and CDR2 SYDVKM. The length of the CDR3 is 15 residues. With 5 bases removed from V and 14 bases from J, the gap between germline ends came to 22 bases. The CDR3 is CASSLPIGRVGSLHF. The CDR3 DNA is TGTGCCAGCAGTCTACCGATAGGACGGGTTGGGTCCCTCCACTTT.

The rearrangement uses TRBV7-6 and TRBJ2-7, with 7 bases lining up with TRBD2. The CDR3 extends over 14 amino acids. V trimming: 3 bases; J trimming: 7 bases; junction bases outside the gene matches: 9. Germline values: CDR1 SGHVS, CDR2 FNYEAQ. As DNA, the CDR3 is TGTGCCAGCAGCTTTGCGGGAGAGGCGGGGGAGCAGTACTTC. Translation: CASSFAGEAGEQYF.

Concerning this clone: Other DNA sequences of this sample code for an identical CDR3. The V gene is TRBV5-1, the J gene TRBJ1-1; tentative D call: TRBD1 (5 bases). This CDR3 contains 15 residues. Germline loops: CDR1 SGHRS, CDR2 YFSETQ. The V end lost 5 bases, the J end lost 1 base, and 15 bases lay between the germline ends. The CDR3 loop reads CASRGVGAGNTEAFF. For the CDR3, the DNA is TGCGCCAGCAGGGGGGTTGGAGCAGGGAACACTGAAGCTTTCTTT.

This clone was picked up one time. J is TRBJ2-1 and V is TRBV6-2 or TRBV6-3; 9 bases fit TRBD2. Germline V gives CDR1 MNHEY, CDR2 SVGEGT. V was clipped by 6 bases and J by 8 bases; unmatched bases: 14. The CDR3 contains 16 residues. CDR3 bases: TGTGCCAGCAGCCCATCCCGGAGCGGGAGGACCGATGAGCAGTTCTTC. Amino acids: CASSPSRSGRTDEQFF.

The J gene is TRBJ2-1, the V gene TRBV6-5; a weak D match, TRBD2 (6 bases). The germline gives CDR1 MNHEY, CDR2 SVGAGI. Trimming shortened V by 5 bases and J by 5 bases, and 13 bases separated the two germline ends. This CDR3 has 14 residues. The CDR3 DNA reads TGTGCCAGCAGTCGCCCAGGCGGGAACAATGAGCAGTTCTTC. It encodes CASSRPGGNNEQFF.

V is TRBV27 and J is TRBJ2-3; 12 bases line up with TRBD2. CDR3 length equals 16 residues. Trimming removed 6 bases from V and 4 bases from J; junction bases left unmatched: 8. Germline lookup yields CDR1 MNHEY and CDR2 SMNVEV (reference sequence). The CDR3 DNA reads as TGTGCCAGCAGGGGACTAACTAGCGGGAGGTCAGATACGCAGTATTTT. Translated, it gives CASRGLTSGRSDTQYF.

The rearrangement links TRBV3-1 (or the pseudogene TRBV3-2) to TRBJ1-5; no clear D. Trimming took 0 bases from V and 6 from J, leaving 6 bases between them. The CDR3 is 13 residues long. Per the germline V gene, CDR1 is LGHDT and CDR2 is YNNKEL (reference sequence). The CDR3 sequence is CASSQDRIQPQHF. Written as DNA, the CDR3 is TGTGCCAGCAGCCAAGATCGAATTCAGCCCCAGCATTTT.

This rearrangement joins TRBV9 to TRBJ2-5; D is undetermined. This CDR3 contains 13 residues. Trimming removed 2 bases from V and 4 bases from J, with 9 bases in between. Germline assignment: CDR1 SGDLS and CDR2 YYNGEE. CDR3 sequence (DNA): TGTGCCAGCAGCGTCCAGCCCGGAGAGACCCAGTACTTC. Translated: CASSVQPGETQYF.

This clone was detected only a few times. This chain joins TRBV7-9 and TRBJ2-1, with D unresolved. In germline, CDR1 is SEHNR, CDR2 FQNEAQ (reference sequence). With 4 bases removed from V and 5 bases from J, the gap between germline ends came to 3 bases. This CDR3 has 11 residues. CDR3 bases: TGTGCCAGCAGCTCTCACAATGAGCAGTTCTTC. Encoded protein: CASSSHNEQFF. Full variable domain (outside the CDR3, taken from reference TRBV7-9 and TRBJ2-1): DTGVSQNPRHKITKRGQNVTFRCDPISEHNRLYWYRQTLGQGPEFLTYFQNEAQLEKSRLLSDRFSAERPKGSFSTLEIQRTEQGDSAMYLCASSSHNEQFFGPGTRLTVL.

The chain combines TRBV7-2 with TRBJ2-1; 13 nucleotides line up with TRBD2. The CDR3 is made up of 17 amino acids. Per the germline V gene, CDR1 is SGHTA and CDR2 is FQGNSA. The V gene end was trimmed by 2 bases and the J gene end by 4 bases; junction bases not matched to a gene: 5. Written as DNA, the CDR3 is TGTGCCAGCAGCTTAACTAGCGGGAGGGCCGCTTACAATGAGCAGTTCTTC. It specifies CASSLTSGRAAYNEQFF.

The chain links TRBV7-2 to TRBJ2-6; tentatively, D is TRBD1 or TRBD2 (5 bases each). The length of the CDR3 is 14 residues. Germline lookup yields CDR1 SGHTA and CDR2 FQGNSA. V was trimmed by 5 bases and J by 5 bases, leaving 10 bases between them. This CDR3 reads CASSRDVRANVLTF. The CDR3 DNA sequence: TGTGCCAGCAGCCGGGACGTGCGGGCCAACGTCCTGACTTTC.